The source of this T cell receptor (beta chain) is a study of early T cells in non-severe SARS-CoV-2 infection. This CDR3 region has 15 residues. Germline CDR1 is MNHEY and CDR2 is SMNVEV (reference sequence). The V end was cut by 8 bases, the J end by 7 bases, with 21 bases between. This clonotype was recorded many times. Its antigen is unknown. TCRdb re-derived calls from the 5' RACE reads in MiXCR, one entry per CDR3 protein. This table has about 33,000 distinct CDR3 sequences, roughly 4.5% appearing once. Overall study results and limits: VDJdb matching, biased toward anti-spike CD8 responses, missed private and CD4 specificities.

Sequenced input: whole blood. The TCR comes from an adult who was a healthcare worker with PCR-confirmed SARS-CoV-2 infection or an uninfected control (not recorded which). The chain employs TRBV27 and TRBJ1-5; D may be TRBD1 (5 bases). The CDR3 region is CASALWQGRDQPQHF. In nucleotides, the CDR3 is TGTGCCAGCGCCTTATGGCAGGGTCGGGACCAGCCCCAGCATTTT.